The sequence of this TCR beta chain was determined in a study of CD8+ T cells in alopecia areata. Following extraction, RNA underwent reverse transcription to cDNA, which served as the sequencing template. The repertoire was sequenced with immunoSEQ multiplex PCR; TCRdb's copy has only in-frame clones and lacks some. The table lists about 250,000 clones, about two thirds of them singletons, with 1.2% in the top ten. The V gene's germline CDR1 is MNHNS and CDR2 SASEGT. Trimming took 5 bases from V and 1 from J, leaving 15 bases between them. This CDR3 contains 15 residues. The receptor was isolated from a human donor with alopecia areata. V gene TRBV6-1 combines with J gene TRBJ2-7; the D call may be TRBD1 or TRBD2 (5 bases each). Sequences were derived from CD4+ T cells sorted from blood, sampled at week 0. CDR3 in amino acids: CASSRRRDGSYEQYF. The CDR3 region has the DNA TGTGCCAGCAGTCGACGCCGGGACGGATCCTACGAGCAGTACTTC.